This entry features one T cell receptor (beta chain) sequence. Its recognized antigen is unknown. One base away there is no much larger clone; base qualities are not given. The data were taken from a study of patients and donors after allogeneic stem cell transplantation (dated by TCRdb to 2018 to 2021). To prepare the library, RT-PCR was applied. Instrument on record: NextSeq 550. TCRdb trimmed public reads at Q25 via fastp, called clones via MiXCR and kept in-frame beta chains. One record per CDR3 amino acid sequence lists the most common genes and DNA. This sample lists more than 850,000 distinct CDR3 sequences; under 20% were detected once. In total, the top ten clones hold about 6% of the sample. There are 15 amino acids in the CDR3, from cysteine to phenylalanine inclusive. Only the CDR3 region is kept as DNA, spanning 45 bases read in frame from base 1. The germline V gene (reference sequence) yields SEHNR for CDR1 and FQNEAQ for CDR2. Ends trimmed: V by 2 bases, J by 7 bases; bases unmatched to a gene: 7.

This sequence was found in a human donor who was either an allogeneic HSCT recipient or a stem cell or donor lymphocyte infusion donor (not recorded which). It is not recorded whose cells these are; they may come from a transplant donor. Sequencing was carried out using blood, either unsorted or a sorted T cell fraction (not recorded which). The sequence links TRBV7-9 to TRBJ2-1, with 8 central nucleotides matching TRBD2. At the DNA level, the sequence is TGTGCCAGCAGCTTAACAGCGGGAGATGGGAATGAGCAGTTCTTC. Translated, it gives CASSLTAGDGNEQFF.